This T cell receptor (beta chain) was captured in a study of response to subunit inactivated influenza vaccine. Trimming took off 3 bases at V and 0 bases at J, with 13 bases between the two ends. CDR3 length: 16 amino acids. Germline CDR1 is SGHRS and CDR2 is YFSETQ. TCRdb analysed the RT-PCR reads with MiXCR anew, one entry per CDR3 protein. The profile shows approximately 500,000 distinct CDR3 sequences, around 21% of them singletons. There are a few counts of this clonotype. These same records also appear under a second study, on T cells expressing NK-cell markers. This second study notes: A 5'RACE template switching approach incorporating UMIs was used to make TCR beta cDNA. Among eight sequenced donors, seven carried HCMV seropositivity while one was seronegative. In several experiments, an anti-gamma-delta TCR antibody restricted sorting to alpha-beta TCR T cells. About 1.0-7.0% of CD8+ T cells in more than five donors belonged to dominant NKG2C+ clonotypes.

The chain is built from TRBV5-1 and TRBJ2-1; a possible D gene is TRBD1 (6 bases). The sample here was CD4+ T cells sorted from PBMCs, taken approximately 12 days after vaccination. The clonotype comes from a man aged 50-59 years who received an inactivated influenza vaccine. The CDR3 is CASSSRGLSSYNEQFF. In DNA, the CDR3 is TGCGCCAGCAGCTCAAGGGGGTTGAGCTCCTACAATGAGCAGTTCTTC.